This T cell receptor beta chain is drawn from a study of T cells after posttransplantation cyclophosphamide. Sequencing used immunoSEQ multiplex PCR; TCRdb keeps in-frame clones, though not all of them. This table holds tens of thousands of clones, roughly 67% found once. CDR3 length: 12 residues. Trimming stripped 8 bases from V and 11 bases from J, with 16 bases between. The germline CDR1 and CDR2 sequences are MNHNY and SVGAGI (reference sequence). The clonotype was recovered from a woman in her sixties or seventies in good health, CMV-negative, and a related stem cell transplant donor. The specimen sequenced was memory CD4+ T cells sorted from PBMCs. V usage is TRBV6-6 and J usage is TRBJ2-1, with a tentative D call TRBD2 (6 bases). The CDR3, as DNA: TGTGCCAGCGAGGAGGGAAGGGCCCAGCAGTTCTTC. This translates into CASEEGRAQQFF.